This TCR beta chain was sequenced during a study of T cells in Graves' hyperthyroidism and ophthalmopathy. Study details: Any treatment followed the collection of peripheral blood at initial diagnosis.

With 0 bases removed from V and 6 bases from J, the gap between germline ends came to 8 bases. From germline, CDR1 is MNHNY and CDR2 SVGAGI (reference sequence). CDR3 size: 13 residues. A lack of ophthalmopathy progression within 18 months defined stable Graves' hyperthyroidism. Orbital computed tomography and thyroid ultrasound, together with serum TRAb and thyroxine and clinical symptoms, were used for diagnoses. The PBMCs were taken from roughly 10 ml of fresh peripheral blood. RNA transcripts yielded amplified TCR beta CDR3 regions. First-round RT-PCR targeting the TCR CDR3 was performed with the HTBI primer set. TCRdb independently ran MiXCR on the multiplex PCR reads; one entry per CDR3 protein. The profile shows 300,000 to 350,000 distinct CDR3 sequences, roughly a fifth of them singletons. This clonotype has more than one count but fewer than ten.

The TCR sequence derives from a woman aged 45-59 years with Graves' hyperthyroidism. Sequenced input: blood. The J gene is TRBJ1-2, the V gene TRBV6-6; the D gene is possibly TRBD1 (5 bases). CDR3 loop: CASSYSGVHGYTF. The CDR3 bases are TGTGCCAGCAGTTACTCGGGGGTCCATGGCTACACCTTC.